Listed below are T cell receptor beta chains from one sample, sequenced in a study of CD8 T cells in Susac syndrome. A single record per CDR3 protein comes from TCRdb applying MiXCR to the immunoSEQ multiplex PCR reads. The profile shows 100,000 to 150,000 distinct CDR3 sequences, more than 80% of them singletons. Sequenced input: CD8+ T cells from PBMCs. The receptors were gathered from a human donor with multiple sclerosis. Both conserved end residues are part of each CDR3. The D gene is left open where the match is weak.

TGTGCCAGCAGGTGGCGGGGGGAAGAGACCCAGTACTTC	CASRWRGEETQYF	TRBD2	TRBV7-2	TRBJ2-5
TGTGCCAGCAGCTGGGCCAGCGGGGGGGCCCGGGAGACCCAGTACTTC	CASSWASGGARETQYF	TRBD2	TRBV5-6	TRBJ2-5
TGTGCCAGTAGTATAGTTAGCGGATCCCACAATGAGCAGTTCTTC	CASSIVSGSHNEQFF	NA	TRBV19	TRBJ2-1
TGTGCCAGCAGCGCCGGGACAGGGTTCAGAAATGAGCAGTTCTTC	CASSAGTGFRNEQFF	TRBD1	TRBV5-6	TRBJ2-1
TGTGCCAGCAGTAGAGGGGATGTGACGATCGCTGAAGCTTTCTTT	CASSRGDVTIAEAFF	NA	TRBV27	TRBJ1-1
TGCGCCAGCAGCCCCCTGGGCACTGAAGCTTTCTTT	CASSPLGTEAFF	NA	TRBV4-1	TRBJ1-1
TGTGCCAGCAATCACCCGACTAGGGAAGAGTCTACGCAGTATTTT	CASNHPTREESTQYF	NA	TRBV7-9	TRBJ2-3
TGTGCCAGCAGCTTAGATTGGGGGCAGGAGGAGACCCAGTACTTC	CASSLDWGQEETQYF	NA	TRBV7-9	TRBJ2-5
TGTGCCACCAGTGATGCGACTCTAGCGGGGGGGGTCAAGAATGAGCAGTTCTTC	CATSDATLAGGVKNEQFF	TRBD2	TRBV24-1	TRBJ2-1
TGTGCCAGCAGCTCGCACCCGGGACAATTGAACACCGGGGAGCTGTTTTTT	CASSSHPGQLNTGELFF	NA	TRBV5-4	TRBJ2-2
TGTGCCAGCAGTTTTGAGGGACAGGGGAGGCCCTATGGCTACACCTTC	CASSFEGQGRPYGYTF	TRBD1	TRBV27	TRBJ1-2
TGTGCCAGCAGTAAACAGGGGGGTCCCTACGAGCAGTACTTC	CASSKQGGPYEQYF	TRBD1	TRBV27	TRBJ2-7
TGTGCCAGCAGGCTCCGGGACAGGGGCCTGCCCGGGGAGCTGTTTTTT	CASRLRDRGLPGELFF	TRBD1	TRBV28	TRBJ2-2